This TCR beta chain was sequenced during a study of blood T cell repertoires in COVID-19. Overall study: T cells, B-cell-depleted T cells, or PBMCs provided the cDNA or gDNA that served as material.

The CDR3 length is 12 residues. V lost 7 bases, J lost 4 bases, and 3 bases stayed unmatched. The germline V gene has CDR1 SGHNT and CDR2 YENEEA. Source study methods: Reference gene primer amplification gave estimated nucleated cell counts. Data came from immunoSEQ multiplex PCR; TCRdb stores just in-frame clones and leaves some out. That table is the source of V, J and clone size, and D and trimming were worked out from the DNA. The sample comprises 130,000 or so clones, approximately 84% of which are singletons, and roughly 3.5% rests with the top ten. Participant age was about 18 to 95 years, and participants resided in around 24 US areas.

This TCR was recovered from a woman between 50 and 59 years old with acute COVID-19. The chain has TRBV11-3 and TRBJ1-2; 7 positions agree with TRBD1. Sequenced: PBMCs or T cells enriched from blood (not recorded which). CDR3 coding DNA: TGTGCCAGCACTCGGACAGGCTATGGCTACACCTTC. This sequence encodes CASTRTGYGYTF.